This TCR beta chain stems from a study of T cell repertoires in cytomegalovirus infection. Across the study: Both a matching HLA type and CMV infection were indicated by public TCR beta signatures.

Each CDR3 protein gets one entry after TCRdb re-called the reads with MiXCR. The data show approximately 770,000 distinct CDR3 sequences, almost 30% seen once. As regards this clonotype: As yet, its antigen is unknown.

The V end was cut by 2 bases, the J end by 1 base, with 2 bases between. The CDR3 runs 12 residues. From germline, CDR1 is ENHRY and CDR2 SYGVKD. This chain uses TRBV10-3 with TRBJ1-1, with unresolved D. The sequencing here drew on cultured CD8+ T cells from PBMCs, taken from culture after CMV antigen stimulation. The sequence was collected from a human donor in good health (CMV status not recorded). Some clones in this sample may be carry-over from other donors' samples. The DNA of the CDR3 is TGTGCCATCAGTGAGCCGAACACTGAAGCTTTCTTT. It yields the protein CAISEPNTEAFF.